The clone carrying this TCR beta chain occurred once. This record belongs to a study of CD8+ T cells in alopecia areata. Looking at the study overall: Treated patients took oral tofacitinib at 5 to 10 mg twice daily. A 6-month off-drug phase came after tofacitinib, which had lasted 6 to 18 months.

RNA was isolated and reverse transcribed to cDNA, the sequencing template. Libraries were prepared by immunoSEQ multiplex PCR; TCRdb keeps only in-frame clonotypes and omits some of them. Of over 150,000 clones detected, around three fifths appear once; the ten largest clones hold roughly 14%. V was shortened by 8 bases and J by 0 bases, with 7 bases between the two germline ends. Germline assignment: CDR1 SNHLY and CDR2 FYNNEI. The CDR3 has 12 amino acids. Obtained from alopecia areata patients were lesional scalp punch biopsies along with peripheral blood. Both CD4+ and CD8+ T cells were separated by sorting PBMCs.

This TCR was recovered from a human donor with alopecia areata. Sequencing used CD4+ T cells sorted from blood, obtained at week 0. The rearrangement uses TRBV2 and TRBJ2-5; D gene unclear. The CDR3 DNA follows: TGTGCCAGCCGGCCCCACCAAGAGACCCAGTACTTC. Amino acid sequence: CASRPHQETQYF.